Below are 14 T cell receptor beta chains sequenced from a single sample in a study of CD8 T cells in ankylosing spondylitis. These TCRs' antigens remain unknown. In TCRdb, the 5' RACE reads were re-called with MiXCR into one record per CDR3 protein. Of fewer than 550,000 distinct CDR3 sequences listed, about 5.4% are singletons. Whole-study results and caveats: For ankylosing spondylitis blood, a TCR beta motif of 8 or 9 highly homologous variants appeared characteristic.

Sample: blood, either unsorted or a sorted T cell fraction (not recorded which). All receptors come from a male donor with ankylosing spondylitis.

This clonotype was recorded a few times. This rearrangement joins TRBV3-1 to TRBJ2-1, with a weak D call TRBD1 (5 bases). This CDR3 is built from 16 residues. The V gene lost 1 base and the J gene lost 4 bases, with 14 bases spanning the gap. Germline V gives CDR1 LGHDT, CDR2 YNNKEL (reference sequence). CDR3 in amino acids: CASSQGGSLVYNEQFF. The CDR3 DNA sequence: TGTGCCAGCAGCCAAGGGGGCAGTCTCGTTTACAATGAGCAGTTCTTC.

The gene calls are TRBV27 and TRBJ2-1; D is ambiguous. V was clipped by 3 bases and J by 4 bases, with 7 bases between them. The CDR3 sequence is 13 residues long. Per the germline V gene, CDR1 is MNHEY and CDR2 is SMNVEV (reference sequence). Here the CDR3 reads CASSLRLYNEQFF. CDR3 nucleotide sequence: TGTGCCAGCAGTTTGAGACTGTACAATGAGCAGTTCTTC.

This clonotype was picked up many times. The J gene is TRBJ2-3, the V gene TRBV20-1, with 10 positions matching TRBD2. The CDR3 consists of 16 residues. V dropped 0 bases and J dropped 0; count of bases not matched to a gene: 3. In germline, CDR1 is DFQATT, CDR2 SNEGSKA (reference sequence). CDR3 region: CSARELAGISTDTQYF. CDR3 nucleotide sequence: TGCAGTGCTAGAGAACTAGCGGGGATTAGCACAGATACGCAGTATTTT.

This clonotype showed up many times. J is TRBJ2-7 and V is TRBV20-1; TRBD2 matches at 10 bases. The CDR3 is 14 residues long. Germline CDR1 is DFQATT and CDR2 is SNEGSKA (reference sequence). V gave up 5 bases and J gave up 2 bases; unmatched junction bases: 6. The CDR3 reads CSAPPSGSPYEQYF. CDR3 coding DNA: TGCAGTGCTCCCCCTAGCGGGAGTCCCTACGAGCAGTACTTC.

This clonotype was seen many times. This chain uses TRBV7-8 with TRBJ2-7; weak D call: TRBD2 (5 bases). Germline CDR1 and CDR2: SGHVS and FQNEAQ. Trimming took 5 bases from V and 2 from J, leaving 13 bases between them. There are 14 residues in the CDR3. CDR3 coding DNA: TGTGCCAGCAGCCCCAAAGCCGGGGCCTACGAGCAGTACTTC. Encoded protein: CASSPKAGAYEQYF. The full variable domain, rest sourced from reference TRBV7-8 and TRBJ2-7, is GAGVSQSPRYKVAKRGQDVALRCDPISGHVSLFWYQQALGQGPEFLTYFQNEAQLDKSGLPSDRFFAERPEGSVSTLKIQRTQQEDSAVYLCASSPKAGAYEQYFGPGTRLTVT.

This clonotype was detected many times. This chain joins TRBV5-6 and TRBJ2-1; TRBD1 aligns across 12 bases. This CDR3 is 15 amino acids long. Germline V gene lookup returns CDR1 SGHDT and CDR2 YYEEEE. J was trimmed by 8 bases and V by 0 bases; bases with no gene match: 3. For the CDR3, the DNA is TGTGCCAGCAGCTTGGGGGACAGGGGGCAGTATGAGCAGTTCTTC. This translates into CASSLGDRGQYEQFF.

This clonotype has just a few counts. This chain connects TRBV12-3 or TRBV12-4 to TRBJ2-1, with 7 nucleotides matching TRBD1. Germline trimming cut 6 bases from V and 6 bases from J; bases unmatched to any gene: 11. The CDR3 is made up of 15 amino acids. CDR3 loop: CASSRGQALFNEQFF. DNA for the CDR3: TGTGCCAGCAGCCGCGGACAGGCCTTGTTCAATGAGCAGTTCTTC.

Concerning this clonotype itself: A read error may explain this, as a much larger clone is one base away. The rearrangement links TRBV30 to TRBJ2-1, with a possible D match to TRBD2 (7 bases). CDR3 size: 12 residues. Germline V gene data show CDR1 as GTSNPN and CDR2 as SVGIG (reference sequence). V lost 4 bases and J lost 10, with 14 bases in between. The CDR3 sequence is CAWTRGGIEQFF. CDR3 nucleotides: TGTGCCTGGACAAGGGGGGGGATAGAGCAGTTCTTC.

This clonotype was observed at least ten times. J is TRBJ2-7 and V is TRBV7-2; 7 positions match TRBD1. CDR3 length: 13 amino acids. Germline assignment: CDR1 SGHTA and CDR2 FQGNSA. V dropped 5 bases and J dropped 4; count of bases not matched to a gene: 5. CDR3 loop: CASSPGTEYEQYF. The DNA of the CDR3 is TGTGCCAGCAGCCCCGGGACAGAATACGAGCAGTACTTC. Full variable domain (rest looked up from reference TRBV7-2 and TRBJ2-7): GAGVSQSPSNKVTEKGKDVELRCDPISGHTALYWYRQSLGQGLEFLIYFQGNSAPDKSGLPSDRFSAERTGGSVSTLTIQRTQQEDSAVYLCASSPGTEYEQYFGPGTRLTVT.

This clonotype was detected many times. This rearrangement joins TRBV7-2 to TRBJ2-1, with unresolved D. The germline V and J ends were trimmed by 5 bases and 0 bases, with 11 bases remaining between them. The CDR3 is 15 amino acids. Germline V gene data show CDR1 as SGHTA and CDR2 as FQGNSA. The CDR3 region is CASSQTPDSYNEQFF. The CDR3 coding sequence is TGTGCCAGCAGCCAGACACCCGACTCCTACAATGAGCAGTTCTTC.

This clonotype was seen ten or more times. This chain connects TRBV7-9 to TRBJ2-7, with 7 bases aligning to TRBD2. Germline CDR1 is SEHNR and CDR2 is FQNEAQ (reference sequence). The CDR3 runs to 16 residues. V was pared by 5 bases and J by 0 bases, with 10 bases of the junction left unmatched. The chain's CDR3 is CASSPPGGDRSYEQYF. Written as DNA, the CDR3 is TGTGCCAGCAGCCCCCCTGGGGGGGACCGCTCCTACGAGCAGTACTTC.

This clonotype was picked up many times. The DNA for the CDR3 is TGTGCCAGCAGCTTGGGGGGCAACTACGAGCAGTACTTC. Its translation: CASSLGGNYEQYF. This chain connects TRBV7-9 to TRBJ2-7; D is perhaps TRBD1 or TRBD2 (6 bases each). The CDR3 is 13 residues long. The V gene lost 3 bases and the J gene lost 3 bases, with 9 bases spanning the gap. The germline CDR1 and CDR2 sequences are SEHNR and FQNEAQ (reference sequence).

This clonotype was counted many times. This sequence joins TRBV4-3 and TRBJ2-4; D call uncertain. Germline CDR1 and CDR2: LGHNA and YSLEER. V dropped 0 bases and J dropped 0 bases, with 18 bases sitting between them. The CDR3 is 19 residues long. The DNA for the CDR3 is TGCGCCAGCAGCCAAGATGTTGCCCAGATACCTCTAGCCAAAAACATTCAGTACTTC. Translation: CASSQDVAQIPLAKNIQYF.

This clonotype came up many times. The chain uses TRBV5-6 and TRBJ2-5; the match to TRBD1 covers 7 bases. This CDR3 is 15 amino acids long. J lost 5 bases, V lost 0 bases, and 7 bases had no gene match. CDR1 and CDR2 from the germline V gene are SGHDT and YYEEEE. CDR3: CASSLEVTGVETQYF. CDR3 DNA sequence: TGTGCCAGCAGCTTGGAGGTTACAGGGGTGGAGACCCAGTACTTC.